The clone carrying this T cell receptor beta chain was observed a single time. The data stem from a study of blood T cell repertoires in COVID-19. Study-level information: T cells, B-cell-depleted T cells, or PBMCs supplied cDNA or gDNA.

Seattle participants joined during active infection and were tracked over time. Original processing methods: Amplification of reference gene primers provided the estimated nucleated cell counts. The protocol was immunoSEQ multiplex PCR, while the TCRdb copy is restricted to in-frame clones and leaves out a portion. That table supplies the V and J calls and clone size; D and trimming were determined from the DNA. The data contain 150,000 to 200,000 clones, 85% to 95% of them seen just once; the ten biggest clones take up 2%. The CDR3 is 15 residues long. Germline loops: CDR1 SGHRS, CDR2 YFSETQ. V shed 5 bases, J shed 0 bases, and the junction held 6 bases outside the gene matches.

This clonotype was sampled from a woman in her fifties or sixties with COVID-19, enrolled during active disease. The V gene is TRBV5-1, the J gene TRBJ2-7, with 9 bases matching TRBD1. Sequencing was done on a sample of peripheral blood. The CDR3 loop is CASRSPGQGSYEQYF. The CDR3 DNA reads TGCGCCAGCAGGTCCCCGGGACAGGGCTCCTACGAGCAGTACTTC. The entire variable domain, with the rest obtained from reference TRBV5-1 and TRBJ2-7, is as follows: KAGVTQTPRYLIKTRGQQVTLSCSPISGHRSVSWYQQTPGQGLQFLFEYFSETQRNKGNFPGRFSGRQFSNSRSEMNVSTLELGDSALYLCASRSPGQGSYEQYFGPGTRLTVT.